Given below is one T cell receptor beta chain in context. The CDR3 loop spans 16 amino acids. Looked up from germline, CDR1 is MNHEY and CDR2 is SVGAGI. V shed 4 bases and J 1 base; nucleotides not matched to a gene: 9. The record originates from a study of control samples from healthy donors and cancer patients. Clones were read by immunoSEQ multiplex PCR, and TCRdb kept only the in-frame ones, dropping some. This table has about 10,000 clones, roughly 90% appearing once. This TCR derives from a man between 60 and 75 years old with colorectal cancer. The chain joins TRBV6-5 to TRBJ1-2; 7 bases map to TRBD1. Sequencing input: PBMCs. DNA of the CDR3: TGTGCCAGCAGTTCCCCAGGGACAGACCTTAACTATGGCTACACCTTC. Protein: CASSSPGTDLNYGYTF.